One and the same sample provided the 15 T cell receptor beta chains below, sequenced in a study of cytomegalovirus exposure and HLA in healthy donors. Primers for the PCR totalled 60 Vbeta and 13 Jbeta. Measured with immunoSEQ multiplex PCR; TCRdb has only the in-frame clones, and not every one. The sample shows fewer than 200,000 clones, more than 80% of them seen only once. Sequenced sample: PBMCs. The receptors were gathered from a woman between 18 and 29 years old in good health and CMV-seronegative.

The genes are TRBV18 and TRBJ2-5; D is unresolved. V gave up 1 base and J gave up 2 bases, with 11 bases separating them. The germline gives CDR1 KGHSH, CDR2 LQKENI. The CDR3 loop spans 15 amino acids. CDR3 in amino acids: CASSPLGTTQETQYF. The DNA of the CDR3 is TGTGCCAGCTCACCACTGGGTACTACACAAGAGACCCAGTACTTC.

This clone has a handful of counts. This chain uses TRBV2 with TRBJ2-6, with D tentatively TRBD2 (6 bases). Germline assignment: CDR1 SNHLY and CDR2 FYNNEI. The CDR3 consists of 15 residues. The V and J ends lost 8 bases and 0 bases respectively, with 11 bases between them. In nucleotides, the CDR3 is TGTGCCAGCGGGGCGGGGTTCTCTGGGGCCAACGTCCTGACTTTC. It is translated as CASGAGFSGANVLTF.

J is TRBJ2-1 and V is TRBV4-1, with 8 bases identical to TRBD1. The germline gives CDR1 MGHRA, CDR2 YSYEKL. Trimming removed 7 bases from V and 4 bases from J; junction bases left unmatched: 6. CDR3 length: 14 amino acids. In DNA, the CDR3 is TGCGCCAGCAAAGCCGGGACAGGATACAATGAGCAGTTCTTC. Translation gives CASKAGTGYNEQFF.

CDR3 coding DNA: TGTGCCAGTCATAGCGGGAGCTCCTACAATGAGCAGTTCTTC. Encoded protein: CASHSGSSYNEQFF. The gene calls are TRBV2 and TRBJ2-1; 9 bases map to TRBD2. J lost 0 bases, V lost 9 bases, and 3 bases had no gene match. The length of the CDR3 is 14 residues. Germline CDR1 SNHLY, CDR2 FYNNEI.

This chain joins TRBV4-1 and TRBJ2-7, with D perhaps TRBD1 (5 bases). The V end was cut by 1 base, the J end by 3 bases, with 13 bases between. The CDR3 is made up of 15 amino acids. Germline lookup yields CDR1 MGHRA and CDR2 YSYEKL. CDR3 protein: CASSQVWTQYYEQYF. The CDR3 DNA sequence: TGCGCCAGCAGCCAAGTTTGGACACAGTACTACGAGCAGTACTTC.

This chain joins TRBV23-1 and TRBJ2-2; D may be TRBD1 (6 bases). TRBV23-1 is labeled an ORF, and its function is uncertain. Trimming shortened V by 5 bases and J by 6 bases, and 13 bases separated the two germline ends. The CDR3 loop spans 14 amino acids. The CDR3 loop reads CASSSQTGPGELFF. Here the CDR3 DNA reads TGCGCCAGCAGTAGCCAAACAGGGCCCGGGGAGCTGTTTTTT.

The chain recombines TRBV5-1 with TRBJ1-1; D may be TRBD1 (5 bases). The V and J ends lost 4 bases and 1 base respectively, with 11 bases between them. This CDR3 has 14 amino acids. Germline CDR1 reads SGHRS; CDR2 reads YFSETQ. CDR3 coding DNA: TGCGCCAGCAGCCACGGCGGGGGGAACACTGAAGCTTTCTTT. The encoded protein is CASSHGGGNTEAFF.

This clone occurred a few times. V gene TRBV27 combines with J gene TRBJ2-1, with 12 bases fitting TRBD2. Germline-derived CDR1 and CDR2 are MNHEY and SMNVEV (reference sequence). The junction had 6 bases not matched to a gene; V was cut back by 2 bases and J by 4 bases. The CDR3 length is 17 residues. The CDR3 spells CASSLNPGLAGYNEQFF. CDR3 nucleotide sequence: TGTGCCAGCAGTTTAAACCCAGGACTAGCGGGGTACAATGAGCAGTTCTTC.

The gene calls are TRBV7-3 and TRBJ2-5, with TRBD2 identical over 8 bases. This CDR3 contains 16 residues. Trimming removed 1 base from V and 0 bases from J; junction bases left unmatched: 4. The germline V gene encodes CDR1 SGHTA and CDR2 FQGTGA. DNA for the CDR3: TGTGCCAGCAGCTTAAGCAGCGGGAGCCACCAAGAGACCCAGTACTTC. Encoded protein: CASSLSSGSHQETQYF.

This clone has just a few counts. V and J are TRBV2 and TRBJ2-7; 9 bases are a match to TRBD1. The CDR3 contains 12 residues. Germline values: CDR1 SNHLY, CDR2 FYNNEI. Written as DNA, the CDR3 is TGTGCTCGCGGGACAGGGAACTACGAGCAGTACTTC. It is translated as CARGTGNYEQYF.

The chain links TRBV4-1 to TRBJ2-5; a possible D gene is TRBD1 (6 bases). Trimming took 1 base from V and 3 from J, leaving 15 bases between them. The CDR3 runs to 16 residues. In germline, CDR1 is MGHRA, CDR2 YSYEKL. This chain's CDR3 is CASSQVEFPGEETQYF. In DNA, the CDR3 is TGCGCCAGCAGCCAAGTAGAGTTTCCAGGGGAAGAGACCCAGTACTTC.

This sequence joins TRBV7-2 and TRBJ2-7, with a weak D call TRBD2 (5 bases). The CDR3 contains 13 residues. Trimming took 5 bases from V and 5 from J, leaving 13 bases between them. Germline CDR1 reads SGHTA; CDR2 reads FQGNSA. The CDR3 region is CASSLATRDEQYF. The CDR3 DNA follows: TGTGCCAGCAGCCTCGCAACTAGAGACGAGCAGTACTTC. The full variable domain, in which reference TRBV7-2 and TRBJ2-7 provide the parts outside the CDR3, is GAGVSQSPSNKVTEKGKDVELRCDPISGHTALYWYRQSLGQGLEFLIYFQGNSAPDKSGLPSDRFSAERTGGSVSTLTIQRTQQEDSAVYLCASSLATRDEQYFGPGTRLTVT.

The chain links TRBV5-1 to TRBJ2-1; 10 bases line up with TRBD2. J gave up 6 bases and V 4 bases, and 10 bases lay outside the gene matches. The CDR3 runs 16 residues. CDR1 is SGHRS and CDR2 is YFSETQ in the germline V gene. The CDR3 here is CASSRDLAGAVNEQFF. The DNA for the CDR3 is TGCGCCAGCAGCCGCGATCTAGCGGGAGCTGTCAATGAGCAGTTCTTC.

The J gene is TRBJ2-7, the V gene TRBV10-3; TRBD2 matches 7 bases. This CDR3 comprises 17 residues. The germline CDR1 and CDR2 sequences are ENHRY and SYGVKD. Unmatched junction bases numbered 15, after V lost 4 bases and J lost 3 bases. The CDR3 spells CAISGGAVREGLYEQYF. The CDR3, as DNA: TGTGCCATCAGTGGAGGGGCCGTGAGGGAGGGCCTCTACGAGCAGTACTTC.

A single count supports this clone. The rearrangement uses TRBV6-1 and TRBJ1-3; no firm D call. The germline V gene encodes CDR1 MNHNS and CDR2 SASEGT. This CDR3 is 15 amino acids long. Trimming left V 3 bases short and J 6 bases short, with 15 bases between. The CDR3 is CASSDPGRTTNTIYF. The CDR3 region has the DNA TGTGCCAGCAGTGACCCCGGAAGAACTACAAACACCATATATTTT.